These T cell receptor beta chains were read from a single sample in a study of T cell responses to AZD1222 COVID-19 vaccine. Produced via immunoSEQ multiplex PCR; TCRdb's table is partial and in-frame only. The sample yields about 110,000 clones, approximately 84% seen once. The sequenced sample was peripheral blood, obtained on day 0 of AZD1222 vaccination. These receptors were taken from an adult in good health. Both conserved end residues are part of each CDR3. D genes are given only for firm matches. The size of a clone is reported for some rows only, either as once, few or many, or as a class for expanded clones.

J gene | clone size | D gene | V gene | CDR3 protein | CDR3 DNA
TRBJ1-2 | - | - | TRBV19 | CASSNRGGNYGYTF | TGTGCCAGTAGTAACCGGGGGGGGAACTATGGCTACACCTTC
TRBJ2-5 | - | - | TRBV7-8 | CASSLVPRGGVQETQYF | TGTGCCAGCAGCTTAGTTCCTCGCGGTGGGGTACAAGAGACCCAGTACTTC
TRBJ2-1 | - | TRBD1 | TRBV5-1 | CASSTPGQAPNNEQFF | TGCGCCAGCAGCACGCCGGGACAGGCCCCTAACAATGAGCAGTTCTTC
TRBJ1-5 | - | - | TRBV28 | CASSPRQFNQPQHF | TGTGCCAGCAGTCCGAGACAGTTCAATCAGCCCCAGCATTTT
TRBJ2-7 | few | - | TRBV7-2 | CASSSNPSSYEQYF | TGTGCCAGCAGCTCGAACCCGAGCTCCTACGAGCAGTACTTC
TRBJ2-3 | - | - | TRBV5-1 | CASSSTLAVDTQYF | TGCGCCAGCAGCTCTACGCTGGCGGTAGATACGCAGTATTTT
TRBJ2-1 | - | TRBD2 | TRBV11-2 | CASSPGTRGVNEQFF | TGTGCCAGCAGCCCTGGGACTAGGGGGGTTAATGAGCAGTTCTTC
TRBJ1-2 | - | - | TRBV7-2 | CASSLGGNYGYTF | TGTGCCAGCAGCTTAGGAGGGAACTATGGCTACACCTTC
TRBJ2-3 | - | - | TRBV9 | CASSPGFTDTQYF | TGTGCCAGCAGCCCGGGGTTCACAGATACGCAGTATTTT
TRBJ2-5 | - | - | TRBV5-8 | CASSLDRQETQYF | TGTGCCAGCAGTCTAGACAGACAAGAGACCCAGTACTTC
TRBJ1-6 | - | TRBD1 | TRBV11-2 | CASSVHLDRGRSPLHF | TGTGCCAGCAGCGTTCATTTGGACAGGGGGCGATCACCCCTCCACTTT
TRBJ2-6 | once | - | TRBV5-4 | CASSLDLTGANVLTF | TGTGCCAGCAGCTTGGACCTGACTGGGGCCAACGTCCTGACTTTC
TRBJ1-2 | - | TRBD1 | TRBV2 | CASSQGQGDYGYTF | TGTGCCAGCAGCCAGGGACAGGGGGACTATGGCTACACCTTC
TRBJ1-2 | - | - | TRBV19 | CASIFQVNSPQYGYTF | TGTGCCAGTATCTTTCAGGTTAACTCACCCCAGTATGGCTACACCTTC
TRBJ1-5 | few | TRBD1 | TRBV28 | CATEDRGGQPQHF | TGTGCCACCGAAGACAGGGGAGGACAGCCCCAGCATTTT
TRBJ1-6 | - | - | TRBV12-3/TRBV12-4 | CASRSSYNSPLHF | TGTGCCAGTAGGAGCTCCTATAATTCACCCCTCCACTTT
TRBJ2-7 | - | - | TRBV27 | CASSSPQGSYEQYF | TGTGCCAGCAGTTCCCCTCAAGGCTCCTACGAGCAGTACTTC
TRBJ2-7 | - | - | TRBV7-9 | CASSLDAYEQYF | TGTGCCAGCAGCTTAGACGCCTACGAGCAGTACTTC